This T cell receptor beta chain was retrieved from a study of shared clonotypes between healthy human individuals. General study findings and limits: Only blood samples were collected, and tissue repertoires likely differ. Sharing across four donors was highest in naive CD4 (roughly 5%) and lowest in memory CD8 (approximately 0.4%). Few donors restricted represented genetic and exposure-history diversity.

Notes on this clone: Its antigen is currently unknown.

V lost 8 bases and J 3 bases, leaving 13 bases between the germline ends. Germline CDR1 is MGHRA and CDR2 is YSYEKL. The CDR3 totals 13 residues. Cells designated naive CD8 were CD45RO-negative and were positively selected for CCR7, with terminally differentiated effector memory CD45RA+ cells excluded. Using approximately 200 ng DNA, approximately 27,000 T cell genomes, the sorted-subset replicate PCRs were run. Method: immunoSEQ multiplex PCR; TCRdb's copy keeps in-frame clones and lacks some. The sample holds 2 million to 2.5 million clones, more than 85% seen once. This chain uses TRBV4-1 with TRBJ2-5, with D possibly called TRBD1 or TRBD2 (5 bases each). Input material: naive CD8+ T cells from PBMCs. The source is a man between 18 and 29 years old in good health. Some clones in this sample may be carry-over from other donors' samples. CDR3 coding DNA: TGCGCCAGCGGCCGGGACGCCGAAGAGACCCAGTACTTC. Its translation is CASGRDAEETQYF.